The 19 T cell receptor beta chains presented below share a single source sample, sequenced in a study of blood T cell repertoires in COVID-19 (TCRdb year 2020). The receptor library was made with the immunoSEQ multiplex PCR assay. Imported from immuneACCESS, the table was reduced by TCRdb to in-frame sequences with V and J called. These copies leave out some clones; in studies compared against another copy, an unresolved V gene accounts for under half, and the cause of the remainder is not known. The sample table lists hundreds of thousands of clones, 86% of them with a count of one. The top ten hold roughly 2% of the sample. The sample comprised PBMCs or T cells enriched from blood (not recorded which). These TCRs come from a woman in her forties or fifties who had recovered from COVID-19.

This clone was seen just once. The rearrangement links TRBV19 to TRBJ2-1; D possibly corresponds to TRBD1 (6 bases). Germline V CDR1 and CDR2: LNHDA, SQIVND (reference sequence). With 0 bases removed from V and 1 base from J, the gap between germline ends came to 7 bases. There are 15 residues in the CDR3. The CDR3 reads CASSIDRGSYNEQFF. The CDR3 nucleotides are TGTGCCAGTAGTATAGACAGGGGTTCCTACAATGAGCAGTTCTTC.

This chain uses TRBV7-2 with TRBJ2-3; no firm D call. Per the germline V gene, CDR1 is SGHTA and CDR2 is FQGNSA. V lost 5 bases and J lost 0, with 12 bases in between. The CDR3 is 15 residues long. The CDR3 nucleotides read TGTGCCAGCAGCCAACCCTGGCCTAGCACAGATACGCAGTATTTT. It is translated as CASSQPWPSTDTQYF.

The rearrangement uses TRBV19 and TRBJ1-2, with 8 bases lining up with TRBD1. CDR1 is LNHDA and CDR2 is SQIVND in the germline V gene (reference sequence). V gave up 6 bases and J gave up 4 bases; unmatched junction bases: 10. The CDR3 has 15 residues. This CDR3 is CASSLGQGRFYGYTF. The DNA for the CDR3 is TGTGCCAGTAGCCTAGGACAGGGTCGTTTCTATGGCTACACCTTC.

The chain couples TRBV15 to TRBJ1-5; 8 nucleotides line up with TRBD1. The CDR3 consists of 14 residues. J lost 6 bases, V lost 3 bases, and 4 bases had no gene match. Germline V CDR1 and CDR2: LNHNV, YYDKDF (reference sequence). CDR3 loop: CATSRPQGGQPQHF. CDR3 in DNA: TGTGCCACCAGCAGGCCACAGGGGGGTCAGCCCCAGCATTTT.

The rearrangement links TRBV3-1 (or the pseudogene TRBV3-2) to TRBJ1-2, with D unresolved. Germline V gene data show CDR1 as LGHDT and CDR2 as YNNKEL (reference sequence). Trimming stripped 2 bases from V and 6 bases from J, with 13 bases between. The CDR3 is 14 residues long. The CDR3 reads CASSQFLGGHGYTF. The CDR3 region has the DNA TGTGCCAGCAGCCAATTTCTTGGAGGGCATGGCTACACCTTC.

This clone occurred once. This chain joins TRBV5-1 and TRBJ2-1; perhaps TRBD2 as D (6 bases). This CDR3 region has 16 residues. From germline, CDR1 is SGHRS and CDR2 YFSETQ. The germline V and J ends were trimmed by 0 bases and 3 bases, with 13 bases remaining between them. In DNA form, the CDR3 reads TGCGCCAGCAGCTTGGTCGGGGACTGGAACTACAATGAGCAGTTCTTC. Residues: CASSLVGDWNYNEQFF.

Remarks on this clone: At one end the junction does not follow the germline gene, possibly because of a read error. The gene calls are TRBV7-7 and TRBJ2-2; possible D gene TRBD2, 6 bases. The CDR3 loop spans 15 amino acids. Germline V lookup: CDR1 SSHAT, CDR2 FNYEAQ (reference sequence). CDR3 loop: CASSLGGANTGELFF. The CDR3 DNA follows: TGTGCTAGCAGCTTAGGCGGGGCGAACACCGGGGAGCTGTTTTTT.

V gene TRBV7-8 combines with J gene TRBJ2-3; 9 bases are shared with TRBD2. Germline lookup yields CDR1 SGHVS and CDR2 FQNEAQ. The CDR3 runs 16 residues. V lost 1 base, J lost 5 bases, and 7 bases stayed unmatched. CDR3 in DNA: TGTGCCAGCAGCTTAGACCTAGCGGGGATTCGAGATACGCAGTATTTT. It yields the protein CASSLDLAGIRDTQYF.

The chain uses TRBV18 and TRBJ2-7, with TRBD1 identical over 10 bases. CDR3 size: 14 residues. Germline CDR1 KGHSH, CDR2 LQKENI. V lost 3 bases and J lost 5; bases outside the gene matches: 4. The DNA of the CDR3 is TGTGCCAGCTCACCGGGGACAGGGGTCCACGAGCAGTACTTC. Its translation: CASSPGTGVHEQYF.

CDR3 region: CASSLDPHTEAFF. The CDR3 coding sequence is TGTGCCAGCAGCTTAGATCCTCACACTGAAGCTTTCTTT. The J gene is TRBJ1-1, the V gene TRBV11-3; no firm D call. The germline V and J ends were trimmed by 0 bases and 3 bases, with 5 bases remaining between them. Germline values: CDR1 SGHNT, CDR2 YENEEA. This CDR3 region has 13 residues.

The chain links TRBV3-1 (or the pseudogene TRBV3-2) to TRBJ2-3; the match to TRBD2 covers 12 bases. The CDR3 contains 17 residues. Germline V CDR1 and CDR2: LGHDT, YNNKEL (reference sequence). The junction had 9 bases not matched to a gene; V was cut back by 5 bases and J by 3 bases. Written as DNA, the CDR3 is TGTGCCAGCAGCTCTACCCCGACTAGCGGGGGTACAGATACGCAGTATTTT. It translates to CASSSTPTSGGTDTQYF.

This chain uses TRBV3-1 (or the pseudogene TRBV3-2) with TRBJ2-1; D gene unclear. CDR1 and CDR2 (germline): LGHDT, YNNKEL (reference sequence). The CDR3 runs to 13 residues. Trimming removed 5 bases at V and 4 bases at J, with 9 bases between. The CDR3 DNA sequence: TGTGCCAGCAGCGTCCACTGGTACAATGAGCAGTTCTTC. This encodes CASSVHWYNEQFF.

This chain uses TRBV28 with TRBJ2-3; 7 positions agree with TRBD2. This CDR3 is 16 amino acids long. V gave up 5 bases and J gave up 7 bases; unmatched junction bases: 15. Germline CDR1 and CDR2: MDHEN and SYDVKM. This CDR3 is CASSAPSRAGTNTQYF. CDR3 nucleotide sequence: TGTGCCAGCAGTGCCCCGTCCAGAGCGGGAACAAATACGCAGTATTTT.

The chain recombines TRBV5-6 with TRBJ2-2; D is unclear. Germline CDR1 is SGHDT and CDR2 is YYEEEE. The CDR3 contains 13 residues. The V and J ends lost 4 bases and 4 bases respectively, with 8 bases between them. CDR3 nucleotides: TGTGCCAGCAGCCCCCCGAGCACCGGGGAGCTGTTTTTT. The encoded protein is CASSPPSTGELFF.

This clone was recorded a few times. The chain combines TRBV4-1 with TRBJ2-1, with 14 bases lining up with TRBD2. The length of the CDR3 is 18 residues. Unmatched junction bases numbered 10, after V lost 1 base and J lost 8 bases. Germline CDR1 and CDR2: MGHRA and YSYEKL. DNA for the CDR3: TGCGCCAGCAGCCAAGTTCTAATGACTAGCGGGAGGGGCGATGAGCAGTTCTTC. The encoded protein is CASSQVLMTSGRGDEQFF.

This chain joins TRBV11-2 and TRBJ2-4; weak D call: TRBD1 (5 bases). V lost 0 bases, J lost 4 bases, and 16 bases lay in between. Germline V lookup: CDR1 SGHAT, CDR2 FQNNGV. The length of the CDR3 is 17 residues. DNA of the CDR3: TGTGCCAGCAGCTTAGATGAAAGGGGCCGCTATAAAAACATTCAGTACTTC. Protein sequence: CASSLDERGRYKNIQYF.

The rearrangement uses TRBV7-2 and TRBJ2-7; D ambiguous. In germline, CDR1 is SGHTA, CDR2 FQGNSA. The CDR3 consists of 13 residues. The V end was cut by 2 bases, the J end by 5 bases, with 10 bases between. CDR3 residues: CASSLLSPNEQYF. The DNA for the CDR3 is TGTGCCAGCAGCTTACTATCTCCGAACGAGCAGTACTTC. The whole variable domain, remainder taken from reference TRBV7-2 and TRBJ2-7, is GAGVSQSPSNKVTEKGKDVELRCDPISGHTALYWYRQSLGQGLEFLIYFQGNSAPDKSGLPSDRFSAERTGGSVSTLTIQRTQQEDSAVYLCASSLLSPNEQYFGPGTRLTVT.

This chain uses TRBV7-9 with TRBJ2-7; TRBD1 agrees at 8 bases. CDR1 SEHNR and CDR2 FQNEAQ come from the germline V gene (reference sequence). The CDR3 length is 14 residues. The ends lost 5 bases at V and 6 bases at J; junction bases unmatched: 9. CDR3 sequence: CASSPRQGSGEQYF. The CDR3 nucleotides read TGTGCCAGCAGCCCGAGACAGGGGAGTGGCGAGCAGTACTTC. The full variable domain, completed using reference TRBV7-9 and TRBJ2-7, is DTGVSQNPRHKITKRGQNVTFRCDPISEHNRLYWYRQTLGQGPEFLTYFQNEAQLEKSRLLSDRFSAERPKGSFSTLEIQRTEQGDSAMYLCASSPRQGSGEQYFGPGTRLTVT.

J is TRBJ1-5 and V is TRBV6-5; TRBD1 is a possible D gene (6 bases). The V and J ends lost 0 bases and 3 bases respectively, with 12 bases between them. CDR3 size: 16 residues. Germline V gene sequence: CDR1 MNHEY, CDR2 SVGAGI. The CDR3, as DNA: TGTGCCAGCAGTTACTCCCAACAGGGAAACAATCAGCCCCAGCATTTT. It codes for CASSYSQQGNNQPQHF.